This TCR beta chain was identified during a study of T cell repertoires in cytomegalovirus infection (dated by TCRdb to about 2019). Regarding the study in general: Because public TCR beta signatures pointed to carriage of CMV infection together with the matching HLA type, the HLA type of each donor mattered for the analysis. The paper as a whole reports these results and caveats: The ex vivo response was dominated by HLA-C-restricted CMV-specific TCR beta clonotypes, which also provided the single most frequent clonotype in two of eight donors. Carriers of CMV infection plus the relevant HLA type were discriminated by the cumulative frequency of public TCR beta family members in the study cohort and in an independent approximately 350-donor cohort.

This clonotype was observed at least ten times. It has no known antigen specificity. One base away there is no much larger clone; base qualities are not given. Sequencing took place on an Illumina HiSeq 1500. Using fastp at Q25 and MiXCR, TCRdb reprocessed the public reads and kept productive beta chains. For every CDR3 protein sequence, its rows merge into one entry that carries the most common genes and DNA. Here the sample has around 210,000 distinct CDR3 sequences; roughly 6.5% occur a single time. In total, the top ten clones hold around 6.5% of the sample. Looking up the germline V gene yields CDR1 SQVTM and CDR2 ANQGSEA. V is reduced by 4 bases and J by 1 base, leaving a spacing of 8 bases between them. The CDR3 starts with the cysteine, ends with the phenylalanine, and has 12 residues. CDR3 DNA is the only sequence kept; it has 36 bases, read in frame from the first base.

The sequence links TRBV29-1 to TRBJ2-7; no D gene call is confident. What was sequenced was PBMCs. This TCR was recovered from a human donor in good health (CMV status not recorded). Some clones in this sample may be carry-over from other donors' samples. At the DNA level, the sequence is TGCAGCGTTGTAGTTAGGTCCTACGAGCAGTACTTC. It translates as CSVVVRSYEQYF.